Listed here are 9 T cell receptor beta chains from one sample, sequenced in a study of T cell clonality in common variable immunodeficiency. General study points: In common variable immunodeficiency, TCR beta chains reportedly carried fewer deletions and N-nucleotide insertions.

Generated by immunoSEQ multiplex PCR, the TCRdb table keeps only in-frame clones and is missing some. This sample has about 19,000 clones, each found more than once. These TCRs are of unknown antigen specificity. Sequencing used peripheral blood mononuclear cells. These receptors were taken from a human donor with common variable immunodeficiency.

This clone was found a few times. The read ends 3 residues before the CDR3 terminus; that terminus is restored from the germline J gene. This rearrangement joins TRBV5-1 to TRBJ2-7; D is possibly TRBD1 (6 bases). Between the trimmed V and J ends, which lost 3 bases and 1 base, there was a span of 14 bases. CDR1 and CDR2 (germline): SGHRS, YFSETQ. This CDR3 has 15 residues. The CDR3 reads CASSSLGQTSYEQYF. CDR3 DNA, as far as it was read: TGCGCCAGCAGCTCGCTTGGACAGACTTCCTACGAG. Looking up the rest from reference TRBV5-1 and TRBJ2-7 gives the full variable domain: KAGVTQTPRYLIKTRGQQVTLSCSPISGHRSVSWYQQTPGQGLQFLFEYFSETQRNKGNFPGRFSGRQFSNSRSEMNVSTLELGDSALYLCASSSLGQTSYEQYFGPGTRLTVT.

On this clone: Coverage ceases 3 residues before the CDR3 finishes, and the germline J gene fills in the end. The genes are TRBV19 and TRBJ2-1; the D gene is possibly TRBD2 (7 bases). Trimming left V 1 base short and J 0 bases short, with 16 bases between. CDR1 is LNHDA and CDR2 is SQIVND in the germline V gene (reference sequence). The CDR3 is 18 amino acids. CDR3 DNA (partial): TGTGCCAGTAGTATAGGAGGGGGGGCATCCTTCTCCTACAATGAG. Translation: CASSIGGGASFSYNE. The whole CDR3 sequence is CASSIGGGASFSYNEQFF.

Concerning this clone: Read coverage stops 3 residues before the CDR3 terminus; the germline J gene supplies the remainder. The chain recombines TRBV19 with TRBJ2-6; D uncertain. Germline CDR1 and CDR2: LNHDA and SQIVND (reference sequence). Trimming took off 4 bases at V and 1 base at J, with 14 bases between the two ends. The CDR3 is made up of 17 amino acids. CDR3 in amino acids: CASSSHLGWSGANVLTF. The sequenced CDR3 bases are TGTGCCAGTAGTAGTCACCTAGGTTGGTCTGGGGCCAACGTC.

This clone occurred a few times. Sequencing ends 3 residues short of the CDR3 end; the germline J gene provides the rest. The rearrangement joins TRBV2 to TRBJ2-7, with 7 nucleotides matching TRBD1. CDR1 and CDR2 from the germline V gene are SNHLY and FYNNEI. The junction had 13 bases not matched to a gene; V was cut back by 6 bases and J by 2 bases. The CDR3 is 16 residues long. CDR3: CASRSDIGRGTYEQYF. The CDR3 bases that were read are TGTGCCAGCAGAAGCGATATAGGCAGGGGGACCTACGAG.

This clone was observed at least ten times. The read is 3 residues too short to cover the CDR3 end, so that end is filled in from the germline J gene. The chain joins TRBV20-1 to TRBJ2-1; 7 bases are shared with TRBD1. Germline-derived CDR1 and CDR2 are DFQATT and SNEGSKA (reference sequence). The CDR3 contains 12 residues. Losses at the gene ends were 8 bases for V and 4 bases for J; bases not matched to a gene: 5. CDR3 DNA (partial): TGCAGTCCGGGACAGCAATACAATGAG. This codes for CSPGQQYNE. The complete CDR3 reads CSPGQQYNEQFF.

With regard to this clone: The read gets to within 3 residues of the CDR3 end, and the germline J gene fills in the rest. The genes are TRBV7-7 and TRBJ2-1, with TRBD1 identical over 11 bases. CDR1 and CDR2 from the germline V gene are SSHAT and FNYEAQ (reference sequence). The CDR3 contains 17 residues. V lost 5 bases, J lost 6 bases, and 12 bases stayed unmatched. CDR3 loop: CASSKMSGTGGGNEQFF. The sequenced CDR3 bases are TGTGCCAGCAGCAAAATGTCCGGGACAGGGGGTGGCAATGAG.

This clone showed up just a few times. The observed sequence ends 3 residues before the CDR3 terminus, with the missing tail filled in from the germline J gene. The rearrangement links TRBV30 to TRBJ2-1; TRBD1 matches 9 bases. The CDR3 is 11 residues long. Germline CDR1 is GTSNPN and CDR2 is SVGIG (reference sequence). V dropped 8 bases and J dropped 7; count of bases not matched to a gene: 3. The CDR3 loop reads CAGDRVNEQFF. CDR3 DNA, as far as it was read: TGTGCCGGGGACAGGGTAAATGAG.

This clone was seen many times. Read data end 3 residues before the CDR3 end; the end is taken from the germline J gene. J is TRBJ2-1 and V is TRBV20-1, with 9 nucleotides matching TRBD2. V trimming: 1 base; J trimming: 6 bases; junction bases outside the gene matches: 7. CDR1 DFQATT and CDR2 SNEGSKA come from the germline V gene (reference sequence). The CDR3 sequence is 15 residues long. CDR3 in amino acids: CSARVSLAGSNEQFF. The sequenced part of the CDR3 DNA is TGCAGTGCTAGAGTATCTCTAGCGGGGAGCAATGAG.

On this clone: The read ends 3 residues early relative to the CDR3; the germline J gene fills the gap. This rearrangement joins TRBV11-1 to TRBJ2-4; 8 bases align to TRBD2. CDR3 size: 15 residues. J lost 3 bases, V lost 4 bases, and 5 bases had no gene match. Germline V lookup: CDR1 SGHAT, CDR2 FQDESV (reference sequence). The sequenced part of the CDR3 DNA is TGTGCCAGCAGCTCCAGAGCGGGGGTCAAAAACATT. This translates into CASSSRAGVKNI. The whole CDR3 is CASSSRAGVKNIQYF.